A single sample gave rise to the 30 T cell receptor beta chains below, sequenced in a study of T cell repertoires in cytomegalovirus infection. TCRdb re-derived calls from the reads in MiXCR, one entry per CDR3 protein. The sample has about 740,000 distinct CDR3 sequences, 35% seen once; the top ten hold under 3%. Sequencing used PBMCs. The receptors originated from a human donor in good health (CMV status not recorded). Some clones in this sample may be carry-over from other donors' samples.

This rearrangement joins TRBV7-9 to TRBJ2-5; TRBD2 matches 9 bases. CDR3 length: 16 amino acids. Unmatched junction bases numbered 7, after V lost 2 bases and J lost 3 bases. Per germline, CDR1 SEHNR and CDR2 FQNEAQ (reference sequence). The CDR3 is CASSLKPSGDKETQYF. CDR3 DNA sequence: TGTGCCAGCAGCTTAAAGCCTAGCGGGGATAAAGAGACCCAGTACTTC.

A word on this clonotype: This likely comes from a read error, as the CDR3 has no conserved phenylalanine or tryptophan at its end. The DNA is omitted, as the CDR3 cannot be located on it reliably, and the CDR3 follows TCRdb's listing. The V and J genes are TRBV19 and TRBJ1-5; TRBD1 is taken as the D call from the table, unchecked against the DNA. The CDR3 extends over 9 residues, inclusive of both ends. CDR1 is LNHDA, CDR2 SQIVND, per germline (reference sequence). CDR3 region: CASSIPGPV.

V gene TRBV7-6 combines with J gene TRBJ2-7; the D gene is possibly TRBD1 (6 bases). The CDR3 loop spans 16 amino acids. The germline CDR1 and CDR2 sequences are SGHVS and FNYEAQ. V was shortened by 0 bases and J by 2 bases, with 14 bases between the two germline ends. Here the CDR3 reads CASSLAIGTNAYEQYF. The CDR3 nucleotides read TGTGCCAGCAGCTTAGCGATCGGGACAAACGCCTACGAGCAGTACTTC.

This clonotype has a count of ten or more. The rearrangement uses TRBV6-6 and TRBJ2-6; D is possibly TRBD1 (5 bases). The V and J ends lost 2 bases and 0 bases respectively, with 17 bases between them. In germline, CDR1 is MNHNY, CDR2 SVGAGI (reference sequence). CDR3 length: 19 residues. CDR3 nucleotides: TGTGCCAGCAGTTACAGCCCCTTGGCAGGGCTCTCTGGGGCCAACGTCCTGACTTTC. Its protein is CASSYSPLAGLSGANVLTF.

The chain combines TRBV4-1 with TRBJ2-1, with D tentatively TRBD1 or TRBD2 (6 bases each). V was trimmed by 0 bases and J by 7 bases, leaving 19 bases between them. Germline CDR1 and CDR2: MGHRA and YSYEKL. The CDR3 runs 17 residues. The CDR3 sequence: CASSQDRRGASSNEQFF. The CDR3 DNA is TGCGCCAGCAGCCAAGATAGAAGGGGGGCTAGCTCGAATGAGCAGTTCTTC.

The chain employs TRBV15 and TRBJ2-7; TRBD2 matches at 7 bases. Germline CDR1 reads LNHNV; CDR2 reads YYDKDF (reference sequence). The V segment lost 8 bases and the J segment 1 base; nucleotides outside the gene matches: 5. The CDR3 has 13 amino acids. The CDR3 is CATRASGSYEQYF. As DNA, the CDR3 is TGTGCCACCCGGGCTAGCGGATCCTACGAGCAGTACTTC.

This clonotype was counted only a few times. This chain connects TRBV2 to TRBJ2-1; TRBD2 matches 15 bases. The length of the CDR3 is 19 residues. Unmatched junction bases numbered 9, after V lost 6 bases and J lost 0 bases. Germline loops: CDR1 SNHLY, CDR2 FYNNEI. The CDR3 region has the DNA TGTGCCAGCAGCTGGACTAGCGGGGGGGCCCTGAGCTCCTACAATGAGCAGTTCTTC. Protein: CASSWTSGGALSSYNEQFF.

With respect to this clonotype: Sequence at one end of the junction differs from germline and may be a read error. The CDR3 loop reads CVSRPGTGGMGNQPQHF. For the CDR3, the DNA is TGTGTCAGCAGGCCCGGGACAGGGGGCATGGGGAATCAGCCCCAGCATTTT. The J gene is TRBJ1-5, the V gene TRBV2; 12 nucleotides agree with TRBD1. The CDR3 has 17 residues. In germline, CDR1 is SNHLY, CDR2 FYNNEI. Full variable domain (remainder filled in from reference TRBV2 and TRBJ1-5): EPEVTQTPSHQVTQMGQEVILRCVPISNHLYFYWYRQILGQKVEFLVSFYNNEISEKSEIFDDQFSVERPDGSNFTLKIRSTKLEDSAMYFCVSRPGTGGMGNQPQHFGDGTRLSIL.

This sequence joins TRBV23-1 and TRBJ2-5, with 7 bases identical to TRBD1. TRBV23-1 has ORF status, its function being uncertain. The CDR3 spans 15 residues. The J segment lost 4 bases and the V segment lost 4 bases, leaving 9 bases of the junction unmatched. The CDR3 region is CASSPQRQGIETQYF. DNA of the CDR3: TGCGCCAGCAGTCCTCAAAGACAGGGAATAGAGACCCAGTACTTC.

This clonotype came up a few times. The chain is built from TRBV5-1 and TRBJ2-2; no clear D. The CDR3 sequence is 20 residues long. CDR1 and CDR2 (germline): SGHRS, YFSETQ. The V end lost 4 bases, the J end lost 1 base, and 26 bases lay between the germline ends. The chain's CDR3 is CASSPSKKAWVGKNTGELFF. CDR3 sequence (DNA): TGCGCCAGCAGCCCATCAAAAAAGGCCTGGGTGGGGAAGAACACCGGGGAGCTGTTTTTT.

V is TRBV27 and J is TRBJ1-6; D may be TRBD1 (6 bases). This CDR3 region has 15 residues. Germline CDR1 reads MNHEY; CDR2 reads SMNVEV (reference sequence). With 6 bases removed from V and 0 bases from J, the gap between germline ends came to 9 bases. The CDR3 protein is CASRMDSSYNSPLHF. The CDR3, as DNA: TGTGCCAGCAGAATGGACAGCTCCTATAATTCACCCCTCCACTTT.

The gene calls are TRBV29-1 and TRBJ2-6, with D perhaps TRBD2 (6 bases). CDR1 is SQVTM and CDR2 is ANQGSEA in the germline V gene. Trimming cost V 7 bases and J 4 bases, with 14 bases left between them. CDR3 length: 14 amino acids. As DNA, the CDR3 is TGCAGCGGCCTGGCGGGAAGCGGGGCCAACGTCCTGACTTTC. Its protein product is CSGLAGSGANVLTF.

The chain is built from TRBV15 and TRBJ1-3; a weak D match, TRBD1 (6 bases). The germline V gene encodes CDR1 LNHNV and CDR2 YYDKDF (reference sequence). Trimming pared 5 bases from V and 0 bases from J, leaving 14 bases between. CDR3 length: 16 residues. Written as DNA, the CDR3 is TGTGCCACCAGCGGCCAGGGACACCGCTCTGGAAACACCATATATTTT. Translation gives CATSGQGHRSGNTIYF. Combining the CDR3 with reference TRBV15 and TRBJ1-3 gives the whole variable domain DAMVIQNPRYQVTQFGKPVTLSCSQTLNHNVMYWYQQKSSQAPKLLFHYYDKDFNNEADTPDNFQSRRPNTSFCFLDIRSPGLGDTAMYLCATSGQGHRSGNTIYFGEGSWLTVV.

Comment on this clonotype: A junction boundary mismatches the germline segment, possibly from a read error. The V gene is TRBV4-1, the J gene TRBJ2-3, with 10 bases fitting TRBD2. CDR3 length: 19 amino acids. Germline lookup yields CDR1 MGHRA and CDR2 YSYEKL. The CDR3 here is CASSQGLSGGARSTETQYF. In DNA, the CDR3 is TGCGCCAGCAGCCAGGGACTAAGCGGGGGGGCCCGGAGCACAGAGACGCAGTATTTT.

This rearrangement joins TRBV7-9 to TRBJ1-1; D call uncertain. This CDR3 region has 15 residues. The V and J ends lost 3 bases and 10 bases respectively, with 21 bases between them. Germline lookup yields CDR1 SEHNR and CDR2 FQNEAQ (reference sequence). DNA for the CDR3: TGTGCCAGCAGCTTTTTCCAGGACTCGCCGGTAGGAGCTTTCTTT. As protein: CASSFFQDSPVGAFF.

This chain joins TRBV6-6 and TRBJ2-4; perhaps D is TRBD1 or TRBD2 (7 bases each). The CDR3 has 18 residues. Germline V gene lookup returns CDR1 MNHNY and CDR2 SVGAGI (reference sequence). V was pared by 0 bases and J by 3 bases, with 18 bases between. The CDR3, as DNA: TGTGCCAGCAGTTACTCGGGACAGTTTGGGAGGGACAAAAACATTCAGTACTTC. Translated, it gives CASSYSGQFGRDKNIQYF.

This clonotype came up a few times. The V gene is TRBV7-9, the J gene TRBJ2-3; possible D gene TRBD2, 6 bases. The germline V gene has CDR1 SEHNR and CDR2 FQNEAQ (reference sequence). The V and J ends lost 2 bases and 4 bases respectively, with 10 bases between them. This CDR3 has 14 residues. For the CDR3, the DNA is TGTGCCAGCAGCTTAACCCCGGGAGCAGATACGCAGTATTTT. It translates to CASSLTPGADTQYF. Supplemented by reference TRBV7-9 and TRBJ2-3, the full variable domain reads DTGVSQNPRHKITKRGQNVTFRCDPISEHNRLYWYRQTLGQGPEFLTYFQNEAQLEKSRLLSDRFSAERPKGSFSTLEIQRTEQGDSAMYLCASSLTPGADTQYFGPGTRLTVL.

This clonotype was counted between two and nine times. The chain employs TRBV6-6 and TRBJ1-1; D is unresolved. The V gene's germline CDR1 is MNHNY and CDR2 SVGAGI (reference sequence). The CDR3 length is 11 residues. V lost 2 bases and J lost 9, with 7 bases in between. The CDR3 DNA reads as TGTGCCAGCAGTTACAAGGGAAAAGCTTTCTTT. It yields the protein CASSYKGKAFF.

This chain connects TRBV5-1 to TRBJ2-7, with a possible D match to TRBD1 (6 bases). The CDR3 has 16 residues. Per the germline V gene, CDR1 is SGHRS and CDR2 is YFSETQ. V lost 0 bases to trimming and J lost 0 bases, with 13 bases between them. The CDR3 DNA reads as TGCGCCAGCAGCTTGGCCAGGGGTTTACCCTCCTACGAGCAGTACTTC. Its translation is CASSLARGLPSYEQYF.

The genes are TRBV4-1 and TRBJ2-1; perhaps TRBD1 as D (6 bases). This CDR3 has 15 residues. Per the germline V gene, CDR1 is MGHRA and CDR2 is YSYEKL. V dropped 4 bases and J dropped 5 bases, with 15 bases sitting between them. The CDR3 region has the DNA TGCGCCAGCAGCCCAGCCGGCGGACAGAACAATGAGCAGTTCTTC. This translates into CASSPAGGQNNEQFF.

In the case of this clonotype: A much bigger clone sits one base away, suggesting this may be a read error. The V call is TRBV10-3, the J call TRBJ1-3; the D is unclear. Germline V gene data show CDR1 as ENHRY and CDR2 as SYGVKD. The CDR3 totals 16 residues. V gave up 5 bases and J gave up 0 bases, with 14 bases separating them. The CDR3 sequence is CAISYPHTYSGNTIYF. CDR3 DNA: TGTGCCATCAGTTACCCGCACACTTACTCTGGAAACACCATATATTTT.

The CDR3 protein is CASVGLEQETQYF. In DNA, the CDR3 is TGTGCCAGCGTGGGGCTAGAGCAAGAGACCCAGTACTTC. The chain uses TRBV28 and TRBJ2-5; the D gene is possibly TRBD1 (5 bases). The CDR3 totals 13 residues. Per the germline V gene, CDR1 is MDHEN and CDR2 is SYDVKM. V was trimmed by 8 bases and J by 2 bases, leaving 12 bases between them.

This clonotype was detected only once. The chain couples TRBV2 to TRBJ1-6; weak D call: TRBD1 (5 bases). The CDR3 sequence is 14 residues long. Per germline, CDR1 SNHLY and CDR2 FYNNEI. Between the trimmed V and J ends, which lost 4 bases and 10 bases, there was a span of 14 bases. The CDR3, as DNA: TGTGCCAGCAGTGGCGTAGGGGAAGGGTCACCCCTCCACTTT. Its translation: CASSGVGEGSPLHF.

This clonotype was picked up many times. The chain couples TRBV4-2 to TRBJ2-7; D remains unclear. The CDR3 consists of 14 residues. Germline V gene data show CDR1 as LGHNA and CDR2 as YNFKEQ. The V end lost 2 bases, the J end lost 3 bases, and 11 bases lay between the germline ends. The chain's CDR3 is CASSQPSGYYEQYF. In DNA form, the CDR3 reads TGTGCCAGCAGCCAACCATCCGGATACTACGAGCAGTACTTC.

The chain employs TRBV10-3 and TRBJ2-5, with 7 bases aligning to TRBD1. The CDR3 sequence is 13 residues long. Losses at the gene ends were 6 bases for V and 3 bases for J; bases not matched to a gene: 4. CDR1 is ENHRY and CDR2 is SYGVKD in the germline V gene. The CDR3 region has the DNA TGTGCCATCAGAGCCGGGACAGAAGAGACCCAGTACTTC. Protein sequence: CAIRAGTEETQYF.

J is TRBJ1-2 and V is TRBV29-1; D is undetermined. Trimming left V 4 bases short and J 4 bases short, with 13 bases between. The CDR3 is 13 residues long. Germline CDR1 reads SQVTM; CDR2 reads ANQGSEA. CDR3 bases: TGCAGCGTTGTTTTTTCGGGAGGCTATGGCTACACCTTC. Encoded protein: CSVVFSGGYGYTF.

This clonotype was detected a few times. The chain combines TRBV12-3 or TRBV12-4 with TRBJ2-7; 10 nucleotides match TRBD2. The ends lost 3 bases at V and 4 bases at J; junction bases unmatched: 3. The CDR3 covers 14 residues. CDR3 bases: TGTGCCAGCAGTTTCTCAGCGGGGGGGTACGAGCAGTACTTC. Amino acids: CASSFSAGGYEQYF.

V is TRBV4-1 and J is TRBJ1-2, with 7 positions matching TRBD1. The CDR3 contains 14 residues. With V trimmed by 4 bases and J by 3 bases, 5 bases remained unmatched. Per germline, CDR1 MGHRA and CDR2 YSYEKL. CDR3 region: CASSLRTGDYGYTF. As DNA, the CDR3 is TGCGCCAGCAGCCTGAGAACAGGGGACTATGGCTACACCTTC.

The chain links TRBV20-1 to TRBJ1-2, with D maybe TRBD1 (5 bases). The germline CDR1 and CDR2 sequences are DFQATT and SNEGSKA (reference sequence). Trimming left V 1 base short and J 4 bases short, with 13 bases between. The CDR3 contains 14 residues. The CDR3 DNA sequence: TGCAGTGCTAGAGTCGGGGCAGACGGCTATGGCTACACCTTC. Translation gives CSARVGADGYGYTF.

Many counts were recorded for this clonotype. The CDR3 sequence is CASSITGTGGKNSPLHF. The CDR3 DNA sequence: TGTGCCAGCAGCATTACCGGGACAGGGGGCAAGAATTCACCCCTCCACTTT. The V gene is TRBV7-2, the J gene TRBJ1-6; TRBD1 matches 12 bases. Trimming removed 5 bases from V and 7 bases from J; junction bases left unmatched: 9. CDR1 is SGHTA, CDR2 FQGNSA, per germline. The CDR3 runs 17 residues.